This TCR beta chain was sequenced during a study of cytomegalovirus exposure and HLA in healthy donors. Study at large: The study placed 80% to 90% of its approximately 400 genotyped donors in the Caucasian-associated ancestry cluster. Study results and caveats: More clonal expansion characterized HLA-associated TCR beta chains than equally common others in a later analysis. A previous analysis found most TCR beta V segments productive roughly 87% or roughly 30% of the time.

The CDR3 spans 15 residues. The germline V gene encodes CDR1 MNHEY and CDR2 SMNVEV (reference sequence). J was trimmed by 1 base and V by 2 bases; bases with no gene match: 4. It was with 60 Vbeta and 13 Jbeta primers that the PCR ran. Original analysis: Roughly 11 million shared chains were among the roughly 80 million unique TCR beta chains that a later analysis counted. This table comes from immunoSEQ multiplex PCR, and its TCRdb copy is limited to in-frame clones, with some not included. The V and J calls and clone size are taken from that table; D and trimming were inferred from the DNA. Of fewer than 250,000 clones in the sample, about four fifths were seen once. With regard to this clone: Its antigen is not known.

This clonotype originated in a woman aged 45-59 years in good health and CMV-seropositive. The chain employs TRBV27 and TRBJ1-2; 7 nucleotides align to TRBD1. Sequenced input: PBMCs. The CDR3 nucleotides read TGTGCCAGCAGTTTACAAGGGGGCATTAACTATGGCTACACCTTC. This gives the protein CASSLQGGINYGYTF.